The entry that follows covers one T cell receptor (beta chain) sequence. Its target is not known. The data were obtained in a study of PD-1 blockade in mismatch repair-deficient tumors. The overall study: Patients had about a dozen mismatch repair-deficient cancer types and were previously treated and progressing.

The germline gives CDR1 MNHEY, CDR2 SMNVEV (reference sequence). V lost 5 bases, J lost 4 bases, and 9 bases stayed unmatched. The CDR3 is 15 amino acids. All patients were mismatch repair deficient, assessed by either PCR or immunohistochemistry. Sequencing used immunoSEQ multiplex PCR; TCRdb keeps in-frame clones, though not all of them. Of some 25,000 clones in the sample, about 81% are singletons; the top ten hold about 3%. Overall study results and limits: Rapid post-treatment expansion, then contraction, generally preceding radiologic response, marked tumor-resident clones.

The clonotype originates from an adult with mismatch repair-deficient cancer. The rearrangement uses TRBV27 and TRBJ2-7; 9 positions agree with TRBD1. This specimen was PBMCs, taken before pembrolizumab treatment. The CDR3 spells CASSGTGTGIYEQYF. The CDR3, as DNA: TGTGCCAGCAGTGGCACCGGGACAGGGATTTACGAGCAGTACTTC.